This record concerns one T cell receptor (beta chain) sequence. The antigen is undetermined. These data originate in a study of cytomegalovirus exposure and HLA in healthy donors. General study points: Analyses of presence/absence relied on an assumption of roughly uniform sequencing depth across donors. Sequencing artifact likely explains a cluster of highly shared sequence variants.

PCR amplification relied on 60 Vbeta primers (plus 13 Jbeta primers). Produced via immunoSEQ multiplex PCR; TCRdb's table is partial and in-frame only. The sample shows 65,000 to 70,000 clones, just over 75% of them seen only once. The CDR3 has 14 residues. CDR1 and CDR2 (germline): MNHEY, SMNVEV (reference sequence). The V gene end was trimmed by 3 bases and the J gene end by 7 bases; junction bases not matched to a gene: 7. The V call is TRBV27, the J call TRBJ1-2; 8 positions match TRBD1. Sequencing was performed on PBMCs. This receptor was obtained from a man aged 50 to 59 in good health and CMV-seronegative. DNA of the CDR3: TGTGCCAGCAGTTTCTCCGACAGGGGCTGTGGCTACACCTTC. Its translation: CASSFSDRGCGYTF.